This T cell receptor beta chain stems from a study of human T cells and chemical hapten exposure. This clonotype was picked up a small number of times. TCRdb fed the RACE reads into MiXCR, producing one record per CDR3 protein. The sample holds about 380,000 distinct CDR3 sequences, just under 6.5% seen once. The germline V and J ends were trimmed by 3 bases and 4 bases, with 20 bases remaining between them. The CDR3 runs to 17 residues. The V gene's germline CDR1 is MDHEN and CDR2 SYDVKM. The time point: patch test 2, 6 weeks after DPC sensitization. Treatment here: therapeutic diphenylcyclopropenone sensitization with weekly scalp DPC.

The TCR originated in a woman younger than 30 with alopecia areata. Some clones in this sample may be carry-over from other donors' samples. This chain connects TRBV28 to TRBJ2-3; tentative D call: TRBD1 (6 bases). The sequences come from whole blood, collected in connection with sensitization to the hapten diphenylcyclopropenone (DPC). DNA of the CDR3: TGTGCCAGCAGTTTCCAAATACACACAGGGATCCCAGATACGCAGTATTTT. Its translation: CASSFQIHTGIPDTQYF.